The 21 T cell receptor beta chains below come from one sample, sequenced in a study of CD8+ T cells in alopecia areata. Treatment indicated: oral pan-JAK inhibitor, 5-10 mg twice daily. Extracted from the samples, RNA was reverse transcribed into cDNA to serve as the sequencing template. The protocol was immunoSEQ multiplex PCR, while the TCRdb copy is restricted to in-frame clones and leaves out a portion. The profile shows about 250,000 clones, about three fifths of them singletons. The source material was CD4+ T cells sorted from blood, sampled at roughly week 53, from a patient treated with tofacitinib. These receptors all stem from a human donor with alopecia areata.

This chain connects TRBV6-5 to TRBJ1-2; D might be TRBD1 (6 bases). Germline values: CDR1 MNHEY, CDR2 SVGAGI. Deletions cut 4 bases from V and 7 bases from J, with 13 bases between. The CDR3 is 13 residues long. CDR3 DNA: TGTGCCAGCAGTTCCCAGGGACATTTTGGCTACACCTTC. Residues: CASSSQGHFGYTF.

This chain joins TRBV30 and TRBJ2-7; possible D gene TRBD1, 6 bases. Germline V gene sequence: CDR1 GTSNPN, CDR2 SVGIG (reference sequence). This CDR3 contains 12 residues. V lost 4 bases, J lost 9 bases, and 16 bases lay in between. CDR3 protein: CAWITGPTRQYF. The DNA of the CDR3 is TGTGCCTGGATAACAGGGCCAACAAGGCAGTACTTC.

This clone has only one observation. This rearrangement joins TRBV5-6 to TRBJ1-1; no definite D call. The CDR3 runs 14 residues. Trimming took off 4 bases at V and 1 base at J, with 11 bases between the two ends. The germline V gene encodes CDR1 SGHDT and CDR2 YYEEEE. CDR3 protein: CASSTGNRNTEAFF. CDR3 sequence (DNA): TGTGCCAGCAGCACCGGGAACCGGAACACTGAAGCTTTCTTT.

This chain links TRBV4-2 with TRBJ2-3, with D maybe TRBD1 (7 bases). The CDR3 length is 13 residues. Trimming left V 8 bases short and J 6 bases short, with 15 bases between. Germline V gene data show CDR1 as LGHNA and CDR2 as YNFKEQ. The CDR3 protein is CASAGQRLDTQYF. The CDR3 DNA reads TGTGCCAGCGCGGGACAGAGGTTGGATACGCAGTATTTT.

This rearrangement joins TRBV7-9 to TRBJ2-5, with 9 positions matching TRBD1. There are 14 residues in the CDR3. The V segment lost 5 bases and the J segment 5 bases; nucleotides outside the gene matches: 6. The germline CDR1 and CDR2 sequences are SEHNR and FQNEAQ (reference sequence). The CDR3 DNA reads TGTGCCAGCAGCCCACAGGGGGCACAGGAGACCCAGTACTTC. Its protein is CASSPQGAQETQYF. The variable domain in full, completed from reference TRBV7-9 and TRBJ2-5, reads DTGVSQNPRHKITKRGQNVTFRCDPISEHNRLYWYRQTLGQGPEFLTYFQNEAQLEKSRLLSDRFSAERPKGSFSTLEIQRTEQGDSAMYLCASSPQGAQETQYFGPGTRLLVL.

This chain links TRBV11-3 with TRBJ2-3, with 7 bases lining up with TRBD1. This CDR3 has 13 residues. The V segment lost 5 bases and the J segment 2 bases; nucleotides outside the gene matches: 1. Germline V gene lookup returns CDR1 SGHNT and CDR2 YENEEA. Here the CDR3 reads CASSQGDTDTQYF. As DNA, the CDR3 is TGTGCCAGCAGCCAGGGGGACACAGATACGCAGTATTTT.

The chain joins TRBV2 to TRBJ2-6, with no clear D. The CDR3 consists of 14 residues. Trimming pared 6 bases from V and 0 bases from J, leaving 6 bases between. Germline CDR1 reads SNHLY; CDR2 reads FYNNEI. The CDR3 bases are TGTGCCAGCAGCGTAACCTCTGGGGCCAACGTCCTGACTTTC. Translated: CASSVTSGANVLTF.

This clone was found a few times. The gene calls are TRBV12-5 and TRBJ2-5, with D unresolved. The CDR3 length is 15 residues. CDR1 and CDR2 from the germline V gene are LGHNT and FRNRAP. V lost 6 bases to trimming and J lost 0 bases, with 14 bases between them. The CDR3 DNA sequence: TGTGCTAGTGGCTCTTTGAGACCCGACCAAGAGACCCAGTACTTC. This encodes CASGSLRPDQETQYF.

The rearrangement joins TRBV7-9 to TRBJ1-2, with D tentatively TRBD1 (5 bases). V was pared by 2 bases and J by 3 bases, with 10 bases between. This CDR3 contains 14 residues. Germline assignment: CDR1 SEHNR and CDR2 FQNEAQ (reference sequence). In nucleotides, the CDR3 is TGTGCCAGCAGCTTACGGGGCGTAGACTATGGCTACACCTTC. This translates into CASSLRGVDYGYTF.

There are a few counts of this clone. The chain combines TRBV6-1 with TRBJ1-2; 10 positions match TRBD1. CDR3 length equals 15 residues. Unmatched junction bases numbered 6, after V lost 0 bases and J lost 8 bases. Germline CDR1 and CDR2: MNHNS and SASEGT. DNA for the CDR3: TGTGCCAGCAGTGAAGCGGCTCGGGACAGGGGAGGCTACACCTTC. Residues: CASSEAARDRGGYTF.

This chain joins TRBV18 and TRBJ1-6; the D is unclear. The CDR3 is made up of 13 amino acids. V gave up 3 bases and J gave up 5 bases, with 5 bases separating them. The V gene's germline CDR1 is KGHSH and CDR2 LQKENI. CDR3 in amino acids: CASSPGNNSPLHF. CDR3 DNA: TGTGCCAGCTCACCGGGTAATAATTCACCCCTCCACTTT.

This chain joins TRBV25-1 and TRBJ1-1; possibly TRBD1 for D (5 bases). The length of the CDR3 is 14 residues. Trimming pared 1 base from V and 1 base from J, leaving 7 bases between. Germline assignment: CDR1 MGHDK and CDR2 SYGVNS. The CDR3 is CASSEWGKNTEAFF. CDR3 DNA sequence: TGTGCCAGCAGTGAATGGGGGAAGAACACTGAAGCTTTCTTT.

The chain uses TRBV7-2 and TRBJ2-3; D might be TRBD2 (6 bases). Germline V CDR1 and CDR2: SGHTA, FQGNSA. V shed 2 bases and J shed 6 bases, with 15 bases lying between them. The CDR3 totals 15 residues. The CDR3 reads CASSLTATGVDTQYF. CDR3 bases: TGTGCCAGCAGCTTAACGGCCACGGGGGTCGATACGCAGTATTTT.

The chain carries TRBV12-2 and TRBJ2-5; TRBD2, the table's D call, lacks a check against the DNA. TRBV12-2 corresponds to a pseudogene. The CDR3 length is 14 residues. Here the CDR3 reads CASRRGRHQETQYF. The CDR3 DNA follows: TGTGCAAGTCGCCGAGGGAGGCACCAAGAGACCCAGTACTTC.

At least ten counts were recorded for this clone. The chain employs TRBV6-5 and TRBJ2-3; D remains unclear. Germline values: CDR1 MNHEY, CDR2 SVGAGI. V was pared by 0 bases and J by 4 bases, with 8 bases between. The CDR3 sequence is 14 residues long. For the CDR3, the DNA is TGTGCCAGCAGTTACTCGGCAGCCCCAGATACGCAGTATTTT. Its translation: CASSYSAAPDTQYF.

The chain employs TRBV25-1 and TRBJ2-7; possibly TRBD1 for D (6 bases). The germline V gene encodes CDR1 MGHDK and CDR2 SYGVNS. The CDR3 totals 13 residues. The germline V and J ends were trimmed by 9 bases and 1 base, with 13 bases remaining between them. The CDR3 loop is CASRDKFSYEQYF. CDR3 coding DNA: TGTGCCAGTAGGGACAAGTTTTCCTACGAGCAGTACTTC.

This clone was counted between two and nine times. In DNA, the CDR3 is TGTGCCAGCAGCTTCCAGGGGCTCGGTGGCTACACCTTC. Amino acid sequence: CASSFQGLGGYTF. The rearrangement links TRBV7-9 to TRBJ1-2; tentatively, D is TRBD1 (6 bases). This CDR3 spans 13 amino acids. Trimming pared 3 bases from V and 7 bases from J, leaving 12 bases between. Germline loops: CDR1 SEHNR, CDR2 FQNEAQ (reference sequence).

As regards this clone: Within the sample, other DNA sequences also encode this same CDR3. This chain joins TRBV29-1 and TRBJ2-6, with a possible D match to TRBD2 (6 bases). V shed 3 bases and J shed 0 bases, with 6 bases lying between them. Germline loops: CDR1 SQVTM, CDR2 ANQGSEA. The CDR3 is 14 amino acids. The CDR3 bases are TGCAGCGTTGAGGGAGGCTCTGGGGCCAACGTCCTGACTTTC. This translates into CSVEGGSGANVLTF.

This clone was seen only a few times. This chain uses TRBV29-1 with TRBJ2-5; the D call may be TRBD1 or TRBD2 (5 bases each). Germline loops: CDR1 SQVTM, CDR2 ANQGSEA. V gave up 6 bases and J gave up 5 bases, with 13 bases separating them. CDR3 length: 12 residues. The CDR3 DNA is TGCAGCGTGCCCACGGGGACGGAGACCCAGTACTTC. This translates into CSVPTGTETQYF.

J is TRBJ2-5 and V is TRBV4-3; D perhaps matches TRBD2 (5 bases). Germline loops: CDR1 LGHNA, CDR2 YSLEER. Deletions cut 0 bases from V and 2 bases from J, with 10 bases between. The CDR3 totals 15 residues. The DNA of the CDR3 is TGCGCCAGCAGCCAAGATCAAGGGAGTCAAGAGACCCAGTACTTC. Translated: CASSQDQGSQETQYF.

V and J are TRBV15 and TRBJ1-5; unclear D gene. Germline V gives CDR1 LNHNV, CDR2 YYDKDF (reference sequence). The CDR3 totals 14 residues. V was cut by 4 bases and J by 1 base, with 8 bases left in between. The CDR3 loop reads CATSILRSNQPQHF. CDR3 DNA: TGTGCCACCAGCATCCTGAGGAGCAATCAGCCCCAGCATTTT.